This TCR beta chain is from a study of T cells in Graves' hyperthyroidism and ophthalmopathy. In this sample, this clonotype turned up many times. Its antigen is not known. RNA transcripts served as the template for amplifying TCR beta CDR3 regions. The HTBI primer set was used in a first-round RT-PCR of the TCR CDR3. Using its own MiXCR run on the multiplex PCR reads, TCRdb lists one record per CDR3 protein. This table has 400,000 or so distinct CDR3 sequences, around 15% appearing once. Every diagnosis used clinical symptoms, serum thyroxine and TRAb, thyroid ultrasound and orbital computed tomography. Overall study findings and caveats: Model output signaled ophthalmopathy a median approximately 6 months ahead of onset. Clonotypes that were expanded in thyroid above 0.001 mostly appeared in blood too. Ophthalmopathy was separated from stable hyperthyroidism by a 13 V-J model.

V lost 0 bases, J lost 4 bases, and 11 bases stayed unmatched. The length of the CDR3 is 18 residues. From germline, CDR1 is SNHLY and CDR2 FYNNEI. Source material: blood. The TCR sequence derives from a man over 45 with Graves' ophthalmopathy. The chain employs TRBV2 and TRBJ1-1; 10 positions agree with TRBD1. CDR3 coding DNA: TGTGCCAGCAGTGAAGCGAGGGGACAGGGGATCACGAGCACTGAAGCTTTCTTT. Encoded protein: CASSEARGQGITSTEAFF.